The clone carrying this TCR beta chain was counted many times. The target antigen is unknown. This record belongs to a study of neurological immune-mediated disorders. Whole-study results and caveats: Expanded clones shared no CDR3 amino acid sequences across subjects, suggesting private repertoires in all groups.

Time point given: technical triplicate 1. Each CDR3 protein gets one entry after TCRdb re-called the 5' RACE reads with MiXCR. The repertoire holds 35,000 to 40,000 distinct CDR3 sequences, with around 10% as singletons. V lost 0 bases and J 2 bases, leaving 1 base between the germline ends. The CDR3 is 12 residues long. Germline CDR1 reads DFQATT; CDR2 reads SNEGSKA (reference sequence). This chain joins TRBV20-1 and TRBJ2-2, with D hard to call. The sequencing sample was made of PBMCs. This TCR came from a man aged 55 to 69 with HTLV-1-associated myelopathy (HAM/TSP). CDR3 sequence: CSARENTGELFF. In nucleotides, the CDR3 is TGCAGTGCTAGAGAAAACACCGGGGAGCTGTTTTTT.